This T cell receptor beta chain is drawn from a study of blood T cells in healthy people across ages. This clonotype occurred a few times. A second 7 to 11 cycle PCR used barcoded and J-beta primers. TCRdb redid the calling of the 5' RACE reads with MiXCR, one entry per CDR3 protein. The sample includes about a million distinct CDR3 sequences, roughly two fifths seen only once; the top ten take roughly 13%. The germline V gene has CDR1 MNHEY and CDR2 SMNVEV (reference sequence). Trimming stripped 8 bases from V and 9 bases from J, with 14 bases between. The CDR3 has 12 residues. The sequence was obtained from a man in his late teens or twenties in good health. J is TRBJ2-1 and V is TRBV27; D may be TRBD1 or TRBD2 (5 bases each). The sequenced material came from blood. CDR3 coding DNA: TGTGCCAGCGGGACCGCCCGGGGTGAGCAGTTCTTC. This translates into CASGTARGEQFF.